Included here is one TCR beta chain sequence, with context. What it binds is not known. These donors, healthy bone marrow donors, were studied. The entry originates in a study of cytomegalovirus exposure and HLA in healthy donors. Study-level background: Among the roughly 400 genotyped donors, 81% were placed in the Caucasian-associated ancestry cluster. Study outcomes and limitations: TCR beta V segments were, for the most part, productive about 87% or about 30% of the time in an earlier analysis. Trimming of TCR beta V- and J-genes showed a link, identified in a later analysis, to a missense DCLRE1C variant.

The PCR had 60 Vbeta and 13 Jbeta primers. Data came from immunoSEQ multiplex PCR; TCRdb stores just in-frame clones and leaves some out. This sample's table reports tens of thousands of clones. This receptor was identified in a woman between 18 and 29 years old in good health and CMV-seronegative. The sample consisted of PBMCs.

CDR3 region: CASTPGPGTAYEQYF. The CDR3 bases are TGTGCCAGCACCCCAGGCCCCGGGACAGCCTACGAGCAGTACTTC. This chain joins TRBV28 and TRBJ2-7, with 7 bases fitting TRBD1. This CDR3 is built from 15 residues. Germline assignment: CDR1 MDHEN and CDR2 SYDVKM. J gave up 2 bases and V 7 bases, and 11 bases lay outside the gene matches.